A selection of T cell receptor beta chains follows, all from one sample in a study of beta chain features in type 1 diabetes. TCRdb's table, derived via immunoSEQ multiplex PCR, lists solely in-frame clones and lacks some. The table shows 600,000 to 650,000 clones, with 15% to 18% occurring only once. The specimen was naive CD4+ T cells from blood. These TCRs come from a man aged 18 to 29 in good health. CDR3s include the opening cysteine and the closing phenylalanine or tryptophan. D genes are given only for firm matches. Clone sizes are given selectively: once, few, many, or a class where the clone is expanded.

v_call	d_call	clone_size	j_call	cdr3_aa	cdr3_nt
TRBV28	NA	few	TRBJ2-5	CASSLLRETQYF	TGTGCCAGCAGCCTCCTCAGAGAGACCCAGTACTTC
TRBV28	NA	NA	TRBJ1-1	CASSLLQGAAFF	TGTGCCAGCAGCCTCTTACAGGGCGCGGCTTTCTTT
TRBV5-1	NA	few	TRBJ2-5	CASSLGRGQETQYF	TGCGCCAGCAGCTTGGGACGGGGCCAAGAGACCCAGTACTTC
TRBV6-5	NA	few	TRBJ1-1	CASSPLGMTEAFF	TGTGCCAGCAGTCCCTTGGGGATGACGGAAGCTTTCTTT
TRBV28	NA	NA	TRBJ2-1	CASSFVQGDNEQFF	TGTGCCAGCAGTTTTGTACAGGGAGACAATGAGCAGTTCTTC
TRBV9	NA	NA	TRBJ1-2	CASSLQAGAHYGYTF	TGTGCCAGCAGCCTTCAGGCGGGGGCCCACTATGGCTACACCTTC
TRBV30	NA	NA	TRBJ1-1	CAWGRMGTRAEAFF	TGTGCCTGGGGGCGAATGGGGACCCGGGCTGAAGCTTTCTTT
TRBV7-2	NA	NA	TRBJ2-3	CASSFFAVGDTQYF	TGTGCCAGCAGCTTTTTCGCGGTAGGAGATACGCAGTATTTT
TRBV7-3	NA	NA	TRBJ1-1	CASSLRRSGDTEAFF	TGTGCCAGCAGCTTACGGCGATCCGGGGACACTGAAGCTTTCTTT
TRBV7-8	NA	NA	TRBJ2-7	CASSSTLAMEQYF	TGTGCCAGCAGCAGCACGCTAGCGATGGAGCAGTACTTC
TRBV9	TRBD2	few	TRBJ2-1	CASSVGTSGGPYNEQFF	TGTGCCAGCAGCGTGGGGACTAGCGGGGGTCCTTACAATGAGCAGTTCTTC
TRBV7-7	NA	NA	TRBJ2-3	CASSLVGGSTDTQYF	TGTGCCAGCAGCTTAGTTGGCGGAAGCACAGATACGCAGTATTTT
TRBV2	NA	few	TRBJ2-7	CASSEEPGPSYEQYF	TGTGCCAGCAGTGAAGAGCCGGGCCCATCCTACGAGCAGTACTTC
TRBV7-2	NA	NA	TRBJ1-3	CASSLGLGGNTIYF	TGTGCCAGCAGCTTAGGGCTGGGGGGAAACACCATATATTTT
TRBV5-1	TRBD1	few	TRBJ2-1	CASSLGDRGPNEQFF	TGCGCCAGCAGCTTGGGAGACAGGGGACCCAATGAGCAGTTCTTC
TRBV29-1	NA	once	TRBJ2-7	CSVARDGGEQYF	TGCAGCGTTGCGCGGGACGGGGGAGAGCAGTACTTC
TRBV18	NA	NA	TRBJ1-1	CASSPRGGLTEAFF	TGTGCCAGCTCACCACGAGGGGGTCTCACTGAAGCTTTCTTT
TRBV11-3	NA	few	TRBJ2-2	CASSLDGRAGELFF	TGTGCCAGCAGCTTAGATGGGCGGGCCGGGGAGCTGTTTTTT
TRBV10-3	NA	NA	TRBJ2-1	CATRWGKDNEQFF	TGTGCCACACGATGGGGGAAGGACAATGAGCAGTTCTTC
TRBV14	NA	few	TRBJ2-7	CASSQGQVGVYEQYF	TGTGCCAGCAGCCAAGGCCAGGTTGGGGTCTACGAGCAGTACTTC
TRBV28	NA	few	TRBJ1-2	CASDQGRGYGYTF	TGTGCCAGCGACCAAGGTCGGGGCTATGGCTACACCTTC
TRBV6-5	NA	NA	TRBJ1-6	CASSYSIQLNNSPLHF	TGTGCCAGCAGTTACTCGATACAGCTTAATAATTCACCCCTCCACTTT
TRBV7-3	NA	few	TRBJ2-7	CASSLRADGSYEQYF	TGTGCCAGCAGCTTACGGGCGGACGGATCCTACGAGCAGTACTTC
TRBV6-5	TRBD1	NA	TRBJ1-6	CASSPGTGPFLHF	TGTGCCAGCAGTCCCGGGACAGGGCCGTTCCTCCACTTT
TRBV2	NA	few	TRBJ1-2	CASSPGTEGNYGYTF	TGTGCCAGCAGTCCAGGGACCGAGGGTAACTATGGCTACACCTTC
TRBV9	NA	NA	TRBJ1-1	CASSVVRGLNTEAFF	TGTGCCAGCAGCGTAGTTCGGGGATTGAACACTGAAGCTTTCTTT
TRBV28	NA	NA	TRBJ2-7	CASSLSDPRGYEQYF	TGTGCCAGCAGTTTATCCGACCCCAGGGGCTACGAGCAGTACTTC
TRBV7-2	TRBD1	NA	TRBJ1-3	CASSSTGVGNTIYF	TGTGCCAGCAGCTCTACAGGGGTTGGAAACACCATATATTTT
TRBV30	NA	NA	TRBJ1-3	CAWSQGGSGNTIYF	TGTGCCTGGAGTCAGGGCGGGTCTGGAAACACCATATATTTT
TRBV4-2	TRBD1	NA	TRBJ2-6	CASSQGGPGQIGSGANVLTF	TGTGCCAGCAGCCAAGGGGGGCCGGGACAGATCGGCTCTGGGGCCAACGTCCTGACTTTC
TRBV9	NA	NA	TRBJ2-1	CASSVGGTSSYNEQFF	TGTGCCAGCAGCGTAGGGGGGACTTCCTCCTACAATGAGCAGTTCTTC
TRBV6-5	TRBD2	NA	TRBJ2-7	CASSYSGGSSSYEQYF	TGTGCCAGCAGTTACTCGGGGGGGAGCAGCTCCTACGAGCAGTACTTC
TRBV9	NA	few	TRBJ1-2	CASSVEPGPRGYTF	TGTGCCAGCAGCGTAGAGCCCGGTCCCAGGGGCTACACCTTC
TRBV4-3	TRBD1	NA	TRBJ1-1	CASSQVPGQGAGTEAFF	TGCGCCAGCAGCCAGGTCCCGGGACAGGGGGCAGGCACTGAAGCTTTCTTT
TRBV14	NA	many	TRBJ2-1	CASSQAAKQFF	TGTGCCAGCAGCCAGGCGGCGAAGCAGTTCTTC
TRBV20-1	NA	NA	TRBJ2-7	CSATGTYEQYF	TGCAGTGCTACAGGAACCTACGAGCAGTACTTC
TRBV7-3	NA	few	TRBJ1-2	CASSPQSVTRSYGYTF	TGTGCCAGCAGCCCACAAAGTGTAACGCGCAGTTATGGCTACACCTTC
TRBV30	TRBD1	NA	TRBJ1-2	CAGGDRSNYGYTF	TGTGCCGGAGGGGACAGGTCTAACTATGGCTACACCTTC
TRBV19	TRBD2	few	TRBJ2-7	CASRAADRAGEQYF	TGTGCCAGTAGAGCCGCCGACCGAGCGGGAGAGCAGTACTTC
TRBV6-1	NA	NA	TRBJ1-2	CASTPGGRGGYTF	TGTGCCAGCACCCCCGGGGGACGAGGCGGCTACACCTTC
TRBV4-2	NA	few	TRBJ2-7	CASSQDYGVYEQYF	TGTGCCAGCAGCCAAGATTATGGGGTTTACGAGCAGTACTTC
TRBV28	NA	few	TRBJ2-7	CASSLRTAYEQYF	TGTGCCAGCAGTTTACGGACAGCCTACGAGCAGTACTTC
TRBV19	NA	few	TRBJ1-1	CATGLGAFF	TGTGCCACCGGTCTGGGGGCTTTCTTT
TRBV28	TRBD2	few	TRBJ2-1	CASRTPGGGNEQFF	TGTGCCAGCAGGACGCCGGGAGGGGGCAATGAGCAGTTCTTC
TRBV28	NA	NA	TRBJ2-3	CASSLYPAEQYF	TGTGCCAGCAGTTTATATCCGGCGGAGCAGTATTTT
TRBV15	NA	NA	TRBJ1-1	CATSSEPGDTEAFF	TGTGCCACCAGCAGCGAGCCGGGTGACACTGAAGCTTTCTTT
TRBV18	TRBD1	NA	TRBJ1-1	CASSPRQGSGTEAFF	TGTGCCAGCTCACCCCGACAGGGATCAGGGACTGAAGCTTTCTTT
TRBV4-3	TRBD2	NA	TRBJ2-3	CASSQHTIGLGGTDTQYF	TGCGCCAGCAGCCAGCACACCATTGGACTAGGAGGCACAGATACGCAGTATTTT
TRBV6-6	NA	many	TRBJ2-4	CASSSPTGYGNIQYF	TGTGCCAGCAGTTCCCCGACAGGCTACGGGAACATTCAGTACTTC
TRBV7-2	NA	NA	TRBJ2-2	CASSLNSRGSGELFF	TGTGCCAGCAGCTTAAATTCTCGAGGGTCCGGGGAGCTGTTTTTT
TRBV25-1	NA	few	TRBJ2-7	CASRASGVPVWYEQYF	TGTGCCAGCCGGGCGAGTGGCGTTCCGGTCTGGTACGAGCAGTACTTC
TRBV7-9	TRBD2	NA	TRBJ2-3	CASSLSSGTSTDTQYF	TGTGCCAGCAGCTTATCTAGCGGGACAAGCACAGATACGCAGTATTTT
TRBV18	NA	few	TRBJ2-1	CASSPSITARYNEQFF	TGTGCCAGCTCACCATCTATCACTGCCCGATACAATGAGCAGTTCTTC
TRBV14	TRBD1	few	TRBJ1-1	CASSQDGTGANTEAFF	TGTGCCAGCAGCCAAGATGGGACAGGTGCGAACACTGAAGCTTTCTTT
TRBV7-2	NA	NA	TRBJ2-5	CASSPGAGWETQYF	TGTGCCAGCAGCCCAGGAGCAGGGTGGGAGACCCAGTACTTC
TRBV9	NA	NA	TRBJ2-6	CASSVGGTGANVLTF	TGTGCCAGCAGCGTCGGCGGGACCGGGGCCAACGTCCTGACTTTC
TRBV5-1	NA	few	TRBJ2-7	CASSLRGNTLLSSYEQYF	TGCGCCAGCAGCTTGAGGGGTAATACCCTATTGAGCTCCTACGAGCAGTACTTC
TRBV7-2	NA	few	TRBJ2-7	CASSLAQGHYEQYF	TGTGCCAGCAGCTTAGCACAGGGACACTACGAGCAGTACTTC
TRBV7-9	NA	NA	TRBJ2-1	CASSRLTSSSYNEQFF	TGTGCCAGCAGCCGCCTTACCTCGAGCTCCTACAATGAGCAGTTCTTC
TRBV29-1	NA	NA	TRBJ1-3	CSVGVQTGNTIYF	TGCAGCGTTGGCGTACAGACGGGGAACACCATATATTTT